Following are 8 T cell receptor beta chains from one sample sequenced in a study of shared clonotypes between healthy human individuals. Using immunoSEQ multiplex PCR, the repertoire was profiled, and TCRdb retains in-frame clones only, with some absent. The sample comprises 520,000 or so clones, 79% of which are singletons, and approximately 13% rests with the top ten. Sequenced material: PBMCs. The receptors were sampled from a woman aged 35 to 49 in good health. Some clones in this sample may be carry-over from other donors' samples.

The chain has TRBV9 and TRBJ1-2, with TRBD1 matching over 8 bases. CDR1 and CDR2 (germline): SGDLS, YYNGEE. CDR3 length equals 16 residues. The V segment lost 0 bases and the J segment 4 bases; nucleotides outside the gene matches: 8. The CDR3 spells CASSVEPGGGSYGYTF. The CDR3 bases are TGTGCCAGCAGCGTAGAGCCAGGGGGCGGTAGCTATGGCTACACCTTC. The whole variable domain, remainder taken from reference TRBV9 and TRBJ1-2, is DSGVTQTPKHLITATGQRVTLRCSPRSGDLSVYWYQQSLDQGLQFLIQYYNGEERAKGNILERFSAQQFPDLHSELNLSSLELGDSALYFCASSVEPGGGSYGYTFGSGTRLTVV.

The V gene is TRBV19, the J gene TRBJ1-1, with TRBD1 matching 7 bases. CDR1 is LNHDA, CDR2 SQIVND, per germline (reference sequence). J lost 4 bases, V lost 6 bases, and 2 bases had no gene match. The CDR3 runs to 12 residues. CDR3 sequence (DNA): TGTGCCAGTAGGACAGGGTCCACTGAAGCTTTCTTT. It encodes CASRTGSTEAFF.

The CDR3 bases are TGTGCCAGCAGCTTAGGGGCGGGAGGGCCTGATACGCAGTATTTT. It encodes CASSLGAGGPDTQYF. V gene TRBV7-3 combines with J gene TRBJ2-3, with 9 bases matching TRBD2. The CDR3 spans 15 residues. The J segment lost 6 bases and the V segment lost 2 bases, leaving 6 bases of the junction unmatched. The V gene's germline CDR1 is SGHTA and CDR2 FQGTGA. The full variable domain, rest sourced from reference TRBV7-3 and TRBJ2-3, is GAGVSQTPSNKVTEKGKYVELRCDPISGHTALYWYRQSLGQGPEFLIYFQGTGAADDSGLPNDRFFAVRPEGSVSTLKIQRTERGDSAVYLCASSLGAGGPDTQYFGPGTRLTVL.

This rearrangement joins TRBV30 to TRBJ2-7, with D uncertain. V dropped 3 bases and J dropped 0 bases, with 15 bases sitting between them. CDR3 size: 15 residues. Looked up from germline, CDR1 is GTSNPN and CDR2 is SVGIG (reference sequence). CDR3 coding DNA: TGTGCCTGGAGGCCGCCAGGCCCAAGCTCCTACGAGCAGTACTTC. It is translated as CAWRPPGPSSYEQYF.

V gene TRBV5-6 combines with J gene TRBJ2-3; 10 nucleotides agree with TRBD2. J was trimmed by 3 bases and V by 5 bases; bases with no gene match: 6. Germline V gives CDR1 SGHDT, CDR2 YYEEEE. The CDR3 runs 15 residues. This CDR3 reads CASSSSGRGTDTQYF. CDR3 in DNA: TGTGCCAGCAGTTCTAGCGGGAGAGGGACAGATACGCAGTATTTT.

The chain links TRBV30 to TRBJ2-5; maybe TRBD2 (5 bases). Germline loops: CDR1 GTSNPN, CDR2 SVGIG (reference sequence). The V and J ends lost 2 bases and 5 bases respectively, with 12 bases between them. This CDR3 has 13 amino acids. Here the CDR3 DNA reads TGTGCCTGGAGTCCTCGGGGTCAGGAGACCCAGTACTTC. The encoded protein is CAWSPRGQETQYF.

The CDR3 loop reads CSVRGEDGYTF. CDR3 sequence (DNA): TGCAGCGTACGGGGGGAGGATGGCTACACCTTC. The chain couples TRBV29-1 to TRBJ1-2, with a weak D call TRBD1 (5 bases). This CDR3 has 11 residues. CDR1 SQVTM and CDR2 ANQGSEA come from the germline V gene. V dropped 6 bases and J dropped 6 bases, with 11 bases sitting between them.

The gene calls are TRBV19 and TRBJ2-3; 10 bases are a match to TRBD2. Germline assignment: CDR1 LNHDA and CDR2 SQIVND (reference sequence). The V and J ends lost 2 bases and 5 bases, in that order; junction bases with no gene match: 10. CDR3 length: 17 amino acids. The CDR3 loop is CASSIIGSGRGGDTQYF. CDR3 coding DNA: TGTGCCAGTAGTATAATCGGGAGCGGGAGGGGCGGAGATACGCAGTATTTT.